The 5 T cell receptor beta chains reported below all come from one sample, sequenced in a study of blood T cell repertoires in COVID-19. Sequencing used immunoSEQ multiplex PCR; TCRdb keeps in-frame clones, though not all of them. The profile covers 50,000 to 65,000 clones, with roughly 86% appearing a single time and roughly 14% taken by the ten largest. Material for sequencing was peripheral blood. The receptors derive from a human donor in a cohort sampled during active COVID-19.

V is TRBV19 and J is TRBJ1-1, with TRBD1 identical over 9 bases. In germline, CDR1 is LNHDA, CDR2 SQIVND (reference sequence). This CDR3 comprises 16 residues. Germline trimming cut 4 bases from V and 3 bases from J; bases unmatched to any gene: 9. Here the CDR3 reads CASSRVQGAFDTEAFF. For the CDR3, the DNA is TGTGCCAGTAGTAGAGTACAGGGGGCGTTTGACACTGAAGCTTTCTTT.

The chain employs TRBV5-1 and TRBJ2-7, with 8 bases aligning to TRBD1. The V and J ends lost 1 base and 5 bases, in that order; junction bases with no gene match: 8. Germline CDR1 and CDR2: SGHRS and YFSETQ. CDR3 size: 15 residues. DNA of the CDR3: TGCGCCAGCAGCTTGAACAGGGGGGTCGGCAACGAGCAGTACTTC. It encodes CASSLNRGVGNEQYF.

This chain connects TRBV6-2 or TRBV6-3 to TRBJ1-1, with D unclear. The germline gives CDR1 MNHEY, CDR2 SVGEGT. This CDR3 is built from 14 residues. With 2 bases removed from V and 2 bases from J, the gap between germline ends came to 9 bases. The CDR3 bases are TGTGCCAGCAGTTACAGCTGGTCTAACACTGAAGCTTTCTTT. Protein product: CASSYSWSNTEAFF.

This chain joins TRBV10-3 and TRBJ1-1, with D tentatively TRBD1 (5 bases). The V end lost 8 bases, the J end lost 3 bases, and 13 bases lay between the germline ends. Germline V CDR1 and CDR2: ENHRY, SYGVKD. The CDR3 runs 13 residues. The CDR3 sequence: CAIGPGLYTEAFF. In DNA form, the CDR3 reads TGTGCCATCGGCCCAGGGTTGTACACTGAAGCTTTCTTT.

This clone rates as medium-sized. V and J are TRBV18 and TRBJ2-7, with 8 bases that match TRBD2. The length of the CDR3 is 15 residues. Germline assignment: CDR1 KGHSH and CDR2 LQKENI. J gave up 6 bases and V 3 bases, and 10 bases lay outside the gene matches. The CDR3 DNA follows: TGTGCCAGCTCACCGGGACGGACTAGCATCCCCGAGCAGTACTTC. Encoded protein: CASSPGRTSIPEQYF.